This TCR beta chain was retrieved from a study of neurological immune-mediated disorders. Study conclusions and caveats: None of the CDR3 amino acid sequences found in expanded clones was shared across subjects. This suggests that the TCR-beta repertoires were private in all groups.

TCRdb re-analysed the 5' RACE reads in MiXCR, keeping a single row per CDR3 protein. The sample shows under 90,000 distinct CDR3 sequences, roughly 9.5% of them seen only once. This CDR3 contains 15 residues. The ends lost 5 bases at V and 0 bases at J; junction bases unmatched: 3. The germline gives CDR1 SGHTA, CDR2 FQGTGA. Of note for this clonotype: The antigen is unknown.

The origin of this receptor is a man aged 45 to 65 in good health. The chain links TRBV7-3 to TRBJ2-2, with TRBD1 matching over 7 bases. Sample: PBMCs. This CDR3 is CASSVGQPNTGELFF. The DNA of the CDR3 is TGTGCCAGCAGCGTGGGACAGCCGAACACCGGGGAGCTGTTTTTT.